What follows describes a single T cell receptor (beta chain). Its cognate antigen is unknown. Looked up from germline, CDR1 is MNHEY and CDR2 is SVGEGT. CDR3 size: 16 residues. The V and J ends lost 7 bases and 2 bases, in that order; junction bases with no gene match: 5. The entry originates in a study of T cell repertoires in cytomegalovirus infection. Study overall: CMV epitopes, recently identified HLA-C-restricted and well-studied HLA-B-restricted, were used. CMV infection together with matching HLA type was indicated by public TCR beta signatures. General study points: The ex vivo response was dominated by HLA-C-restricted CMV-specific TCR beta clonotypes.

One entry per CDR3 protein, called by TCRdb with MiXCR from the reads. The sample lists 550,000 to 850,000 distinct CDR3 sequences, around 31% seen once, with 15% to 20% in the top ten. The material sequenced was cultured PBMCs, taken from culture after CMV antigen stimulation. This chain links TRBV6-2 or TRBV6-3 with TRBJ1-6, with 10 positions matching TRBD1. This clonotype was sampled from a human donor in good health (CMV status not recorded). Some clones in this sample may be carry-over from other donors' samples. CDR3 sequence reads: CASNKDRGAYNSPLHF. In DNA form, the CDR3 reads TGTGCCAGCAACAAGGACAGGGGGGCCTATAATTCACCCCTCCACTTT.